A single sample gave rise to the 30 T cell receptor beta chains below, sequenced in a study of cytomegalovirus exposure and HLA in healthy donors. This PCR relied on a set of 60 Vbeta primers and 13 Jbeta primers. Sequencing used immunoSEQ multiplex PCR; TCRdb keeps in-frame clones, though not all of them. Of fewer than 150,000 clones in the sample, 60% to 85% were seen once. The sample comprised PBMCs. The source is a man in his fifties or sixties in good health and CMV-seropositive.

The chain couples TRBV6-6 to TRBJ1-3; D gene ambiguous. Trimming pared 2 bases from V and 4 bases from J, leaving 15 bases between. From germline, CDR1 is MNHNY and CDR2 SVGAGI (reference sequence). The CDR3 length is 16 residues. The CDR3 sequence is CASSYAVQSGGNTIYF. The CDR3 DNA reads as TGTGCCAGCAGTTACGCGGTTCAGTCGGGAGGAAACACCATATATTTT.

The chain carries TRBV9 and TRBJ1-4, with a weak D call TRBD1 (6 bases). This CDR3 is 16 amino acids long. V lost 3 bases to trimming and J lost 7 bases, with 19 bases between them. Per the germline V gene, CDR1 is SGDLS and CDR2 is YYNGEE. CDR3 bases: TGTGCCAGCAGCGGAGAGAACCAGGGGTTTGGTGAAAAACTGTTTTTT. Encoded protein: CASSGENQGFGEKLFF.

This clone was detected many times. The V call is TRBV6-1, the J call TRBJ1-1; possible D gene TRBD1, 6 bases. The germline V and J ends were trimmed by 6 bases and 10 bases, with 12 bases remaining between them. Germline assignment: CDR1 MNHNS and CDR2 SASEGT. CDR3 length: 11 amino acids. The CDR3 DNA is TGTGCCAGCAGGCCGGGACACGGAGCTTTCTTT. It specifies CASRPGHGAFF.

The rearrangement links TRBV2 to TRBJ2-3; TRBD1 might be the D (5 bases). Between the trimmed V and J ends, which lost 5 bases and 1 base, there was a span of 13 bases. Germline lookup yields CDR1 SNHLY and CDR2 FYNNEI. This CDR3 contains 15 residues. The CDR3 sequence: CASSQTELGTDTQYF. The CDR3 coding sequence is TGTGCCAGCAGTCAGACAGAGCTTGGCACAGATACGCAGTATTTT.

The V and J genes are TRBV5-1 and TRBJ2-7, with 7 bases aligning to TRBD2. Losses at the gene ends were 3 bases for V and 6 bases for J; bases not matched to a gene: 3. Germline CDR1 is SGHRS and CDR2 is YFSETQ. The CDR3 covers 12 residues. CDR3 sequence: CASSSSGGEQYF. In nucleotides, the CDR3 is TGCGCCAGCAGCTCCTCGGGAGGCGAGCAGTACTTC.

Written as DNA, the CDR3 is TGTGCCAGCAACCCGACAGGGGGCTATGGCTACACCTTC. It yields the protein CASNPTGGYGYTF. The chain couples TRBV6-1 to TRBJ1-2; 9 nucleotides agree with TRBD1. The V gene end was trimmed by 7 bases and the J gene end by 4 bases; junction bases not matched to a gene: 4. The germline gives CDR1 MNHNS, CDR2 SASEGT. CDR3 length: 13 amino acids.

The chain joins TRBV18 to TRBJ1-3; perhaps TRBD1 as D (5 bases). V lost 2 bases and J 0 bases, leaving 5 bases between the germline ends. Germline loops: CDR1 KGHSH, CDR2 LQKENI. The CDR3 runs to 14 residues. In DNA, the CDR3 is TGTGCCAGCTCACCAGACAGCTCTGGAAACACCATATATTTT. This sequence encodes CASSPDSSGNTIYF.

The V and J genes are TRBV2 and TRBJ2-5, with TRBD2 identical over 16 bases. TRBJ2-7 matches the DNA end more closely, so the J call is doubtful. Germline CDR1 is SNHLY and CDR2 is FYNNEI. The CDR3 contains 17 residues. CDR3: CASRPGLAGGPSYEQYF. The CDR3 DNA reads TGTGCCAGCAGGCCGGGACTAGCGGGAGGGCCTTCCTACGAGCAGTACTTC.

This chain joins TRBV27 and TRBJ2-1; weak D call: TRBD2 (6 bases). V lost 6 bases to trimming and J lost 2 bases, with 14 bases between them. Germline V gives CDR1 MNHEY, CDR2 SMNVEV (reference sequence). The CDR3 contains 15 residues. The DNA of the CDR3 is TGTGCCAGCAGGGGACTCCGGAAGACCTACAATGAGCAGTTCTTC. Protein product: CASRGLRKTYNEQFF.

The rearrangement links TRBV4-3 to TRBJ1-1; a possible D gene is TRBD1 (5 bases). The length of the CDR3 is 17 residues. Looked up from germline, CDR1 is LGHNA and CDR2 is YSLEER. Trimming shortened V by 0 bases and J by 1 base, and 15 bases separated the two germline ends. The CDR3 DNA is TGCGCCAGCAGCCAAGAGGCGCTGGGGGGGAAGAACACTGAAGCTTTCTTT. This translates into CASSQEALGGKNTEAFF.

This chain uses TRBV7-7 with TRBJ2-2; 7 positions match TRBD1. With V trimmed by 1 base and J by 4 bases, 3 bases remained unmatched. In germline, CDR1 is SSHAT, CDR2 FNYEAQ (reference sequence). This CDR3 spans 15 amino acids. The CDR3 DNA follows: TGTGCCAGCAGCTTAGACAGGGGAACCACCGGGGAGCTGTTTTTT. This encodes CASSLDRGTTGELFF.

The chain employs TRBV6-6 and TRBJ2-5; D remains ambiguous. The better agreement between TRBJ2-7 and the DNA end casts doubt on the J call. The CDR3 is 14 residues long. CDR1 is MNHNY, CDR2 SVGAGI, per germline (reference sequence). CDR3 bases: TGTGCCAGCAGTTACTCCCCAGCGTTCTACGAGCAGTACTTC. This codes for CASSYSPAFYEQYF.

The chain employs TRBV19 and TRBJ1-3, with 8 bases lining up with TRBD1. Trimming cost V 9 bases and J 0 bases; bases outside gene matches: 7. CDR1 LNHDA and CDR2 SQIVND come from the germline V gene (reference sequence). The CDR3 is 15 amino acids. The CDR3 DNA follows: TGTGCCAGCTCACCCGGGACAGGCTCTGGAAACACCATATATTTT. Residues: CASSPGTGSGNTIYF.

The rearrangement uses TRBV7-8 and TRBJ2-3; TRBD1 is a possible D gene (6 bases). V was trimmed by 2 bases and J by 6 bases, leaving 15 bases between them. The CDR3 sequence is 15 residues long. CDR1 is SGHVS and CDR2 is FQNEAQ in the germline V gene. CDR3 DNA: TGTGCCAGCAGCTTAAGCCCTACGACAGGTGATACGCAGTATTTT. The encoded protein is CASSLSPTTGDTQYF.

Only a few counts were recorded for this clone. This rearrangement joins TRBV5-1 to TRBJ2-7; 9 nucleotides match TRBD2. Germline V gene lookup returns CDR1 SGHRS and CDR2 YFSETQ. Unmatched junction bases numbered 3, after V lost 0 bases and J lost 2 bases. The CDR3 has 15 amino acids. CDR3 nucleotides: TGCGCCAGCAGCTTGGTTAGCGGGGGCCCCTACGAGCAGTACTTC. It is translated as CASSLVSGGPYEQYF.

This clone was seen just once. The chain is built from TRBV5-6 and TRBJ1-6, with D uncertain. The CDR3 has 15 amino acids. The V gene's germline CDR1 is SGHDT and CDR2 YYEEEE. V shed 5 bases and J shed 0 bases, with 9 bases lying between them. DNA of the CDR3: TGTGCCAGCAGGCGACACAGCTCCTATAATTCACCCCTCCACTTT. It specifies CASRRHSSYNSPLHF.

This rearrangement joins TRBV27 to TRBJ1-2; TRBD1 aligns across 7 bases. The CDR3 is 12 residues long. Germline trimming cut 7 bases from V and 8 bases from J; bases unmatched to any gene: 7. Germline V lookup: CDR1 MNHEY, CDR2 SMNVEV (reference sequence). The CDR3 DNA sequence: TGTGCCAGCACCGGACACAGGGGAGGCTACACCTTC. It yields the protein CASTGHRGGYTF.

V gene TRBV6-1 combines with J gene TRBJ2-5; 14 bases are shared with TRBD2. CDR1 and CDR2 (germline): MNHNS, SASEGT. The CDR3 sequence is 15 residues long. The ends lost 4 bases at V and 4 bases at J; junction bases unmatched: 2. The CDR3 region is CASSGGTSGGETQYF. In nucleotides, the CDR3 is TGTGCCAGCAGTGGAGGGACTAGCGGGGGAGAGACCCAGTACTTC.

This chain uses TRBV7-2 with TRBJ2-1; TRBD1 aligns across 9 bases. Per the germline V gene, CDR1 is SGHTA and CDR2 is FQGNSA. Unmatched junction bases numbered 3, after V lost 3 bases and J lost 3 bases. The CDR3 extends over 15 amino acids. For the CDR3, the DNA is TGTGCCAGCAGCTTCGGACAGGGGAACTACAATGAGCAGTTCTTC. This codes for CASSFGQGNYNEQFF.

The rearrangement uses TRBV6-4 and TRBJ2-2, with D possibly TRBD1 on 5 matching bases. This CDR3 has 14 amino acids. Trimming shortened V by 2 bases and J by 6 bases, and 10 bases separated the two germline ends. Looked up from germline, CDR1 is MRHNA and CDR2 is SNTAGT. The CDR3 is CASSDQGNAGELFF. The CDR3 coding sequence is TGTGCCAGCAGTGACCAGGGAAACGCCGGGGAGCTGTTTTTT.

Concerning this clone: The identical CDR3 is also encoded by other nucleotide sequences in the sample. The CDR3 reads CAWVKDRAGNSPLHF. The CDR3 DNA sequence: TGTGCCTGGGTAAAGGACAGGGCAGGCAATTCACCCCTCCACTTT. This chain connects TRBV30 to TRBJ1-6; 8 nucleotides line up with TRBD1. V was clipped by 5 bases and J by 7 bases; unmatched bases: 10. Germline lookup yields CDR1 GTSNPN and CDR2 SVGIG (reference sequence). This CDR3 spans 15 amino acids.

The genes are TRBV2 and TRBJ1-5; 8 bases match TRBD1. The V and J ends lost 6 bases and 8 bases, in that order; junction bases with no gene match: 9. CDR3 length equals 14 residues. From germline, CDR1 is SNHLY and CDR2 FYNNEI. The CDR3 DNA is TGTGCCAGCAGCAATAGACAGGGGAGGGAGCCCCAGCATTTT. It yields the protein CASSNRQGREPQHF. Full variable domain (outside the CDR3, taken from reference TRBV2 and TRBJ1-5): EPEVTQTPSHQVTQMGQEVILRCVPISNHLYFYWYRQILGQKVEFLVSFYNNEISEKSEIFDDQFSVERPDGSNFTLKIRSTKLEDSAMYFCASSNRQGREPQHFGDGTRLSIL.

CDR3 residues: CASSLTGQPTDTQYF. The CDR3 DNA follows: TGTGCCAGCAGCTTAACAGGACAGCCCACAGATACGCAGTATTTT. V is TRBV7-2 and J is TRBJ2-3; D possibly corresponds to TRBD1 (6 bases). Germline CDR1 reads SGHTA; CDR2 reads FQGNSA. Trimming pared 2 bases from V and 2 bases from J, leaving 11 bases between. The CDR3 covers 15 residues.

This chain uses TRBV7-9 with TRBJ1-5; no clear D. Between the trimmed V and J ends, which lost 4 bases and 0 bases, there was a span of 7 bases. Germline-derived CDR1 and CDR2 are SEHNR and FQNEAQ (reference sequence). The length of the CDR3 is 14 residues. The CDR3 DNA sequence: TGTGCCAGCAGCTCCGACATTAGCAATCAGCCCCAGCATTTT. It yields the protein CASSSDISNQPQHF.

This chain uses TRBV2 with TRBJ1-1, with 9 bases identical to TRBD1. The J segment lost 5 bases and the V segment lost 4 bases, leaving 8 bases of the junction unmatched. This CDR3 spans 15 amino acids. Germline V CDR1 and CDR2: SNHLY, FYNNEI. The CDR3 sequence: CASSAQGAASTEAFF. CDR3 DNA sequence: TGTGCCAGCAGTGCACAGGGGGCAGCAAGTACTGAAGCTTTCTTT. The variable domain in full, with the rest retrieved from reference TRBV2 and TRBJ1-1, is EPEVTQTPSHQVTQMGQEVILRCVPISNHLYFYWYRQILGQKVEFLVSFYNNEISEKSEIFDDQFSVERPDGSNFTLKIRSTKLEDSAMYFCASSAQGAASTEAFFGQGTRLTVV.

The V gene is TRBV5-4, the J gene TRBJ2-1; TRBD1 aligns across 8 bases. Germline CDR1 reads SGHNT; CDR2 reads YYREEE (reference sequence). The CDR3 consists of 13 residues. J lost 9 bases, V lost 4 bases, and 6 bases had no gene match. CDR3 sequence reads: CASSSTGGVEQFF. The CDR3 DNA follows: TGTGCCAGCAGCAGTACAGGGGGAGTTGAGCAGTTCTTC.

This chain links TRBV10-1 with TRBJ2-3; D may be TRBD2 (5 bases). Germline values: CDR1 WNHNN, CDR2 SYGVQD (reference sequence). V shed 7 bases and J shed 5 bases, with 13 bases lying between them. This CDR3 region has 13 residues. CDR3 region: CASNGRGGDTQYF. The CDR3 bases are TGCGCCAGCAACGGGCGAGGAGGAGATACGCAGTATTTT.

The chain employs TRBV28 and TRBJ1-5; D might be TRBD1 (6 bases). Germline values: CDR1 MDHEN, CDR2 SYDVKM. The CDR3 covers 15 residues. V lost 1 base and J 3 bases, leaving 10 bases between the germline ends. The CDR3 sequence: CASSLLTGNNQPQHF. As DNA, the CDR3 is TGTGCCAGCAGTTTATTGACAGGAAACAATCAGCCCCAGCATTTT.

The J gene is TRBJ2-1, the V gene TRBV5-4; 9 bases line up with TRBD1. In germline, CDR1 is SGHNT, CDR2 YYREEE (reference sequence). V lost 4 bases to trimming and J lost 6 bases; unmatched junction nucleotides: 5. CDR3 length equals 14 residues. CDR3 amino acids: CASSPDRGGNEQFF. As DNA, the CDR3 is TGTGCCAGCAGCCCGGACAGGGGAGGCAATGAGCAGTTCTTC.

This rearrangement joins TRBV4-1 to TRBJ2-3, with a weak D call TRBD2 (6 bases). V was pared by 0 bases and J by 9 bases, with 16 bases between. This CDR3 comprises 15 residues. Germline CDR1 MGHRA, CDR2 YSYEKL. CDR3 sequence: CASSQEGAGAGTQYF. CDR3 nucleotide sequence: TGCGCCAGCAGCCAAGAAGGGGCCGGCGCGGGGACGCAGTATTTT.